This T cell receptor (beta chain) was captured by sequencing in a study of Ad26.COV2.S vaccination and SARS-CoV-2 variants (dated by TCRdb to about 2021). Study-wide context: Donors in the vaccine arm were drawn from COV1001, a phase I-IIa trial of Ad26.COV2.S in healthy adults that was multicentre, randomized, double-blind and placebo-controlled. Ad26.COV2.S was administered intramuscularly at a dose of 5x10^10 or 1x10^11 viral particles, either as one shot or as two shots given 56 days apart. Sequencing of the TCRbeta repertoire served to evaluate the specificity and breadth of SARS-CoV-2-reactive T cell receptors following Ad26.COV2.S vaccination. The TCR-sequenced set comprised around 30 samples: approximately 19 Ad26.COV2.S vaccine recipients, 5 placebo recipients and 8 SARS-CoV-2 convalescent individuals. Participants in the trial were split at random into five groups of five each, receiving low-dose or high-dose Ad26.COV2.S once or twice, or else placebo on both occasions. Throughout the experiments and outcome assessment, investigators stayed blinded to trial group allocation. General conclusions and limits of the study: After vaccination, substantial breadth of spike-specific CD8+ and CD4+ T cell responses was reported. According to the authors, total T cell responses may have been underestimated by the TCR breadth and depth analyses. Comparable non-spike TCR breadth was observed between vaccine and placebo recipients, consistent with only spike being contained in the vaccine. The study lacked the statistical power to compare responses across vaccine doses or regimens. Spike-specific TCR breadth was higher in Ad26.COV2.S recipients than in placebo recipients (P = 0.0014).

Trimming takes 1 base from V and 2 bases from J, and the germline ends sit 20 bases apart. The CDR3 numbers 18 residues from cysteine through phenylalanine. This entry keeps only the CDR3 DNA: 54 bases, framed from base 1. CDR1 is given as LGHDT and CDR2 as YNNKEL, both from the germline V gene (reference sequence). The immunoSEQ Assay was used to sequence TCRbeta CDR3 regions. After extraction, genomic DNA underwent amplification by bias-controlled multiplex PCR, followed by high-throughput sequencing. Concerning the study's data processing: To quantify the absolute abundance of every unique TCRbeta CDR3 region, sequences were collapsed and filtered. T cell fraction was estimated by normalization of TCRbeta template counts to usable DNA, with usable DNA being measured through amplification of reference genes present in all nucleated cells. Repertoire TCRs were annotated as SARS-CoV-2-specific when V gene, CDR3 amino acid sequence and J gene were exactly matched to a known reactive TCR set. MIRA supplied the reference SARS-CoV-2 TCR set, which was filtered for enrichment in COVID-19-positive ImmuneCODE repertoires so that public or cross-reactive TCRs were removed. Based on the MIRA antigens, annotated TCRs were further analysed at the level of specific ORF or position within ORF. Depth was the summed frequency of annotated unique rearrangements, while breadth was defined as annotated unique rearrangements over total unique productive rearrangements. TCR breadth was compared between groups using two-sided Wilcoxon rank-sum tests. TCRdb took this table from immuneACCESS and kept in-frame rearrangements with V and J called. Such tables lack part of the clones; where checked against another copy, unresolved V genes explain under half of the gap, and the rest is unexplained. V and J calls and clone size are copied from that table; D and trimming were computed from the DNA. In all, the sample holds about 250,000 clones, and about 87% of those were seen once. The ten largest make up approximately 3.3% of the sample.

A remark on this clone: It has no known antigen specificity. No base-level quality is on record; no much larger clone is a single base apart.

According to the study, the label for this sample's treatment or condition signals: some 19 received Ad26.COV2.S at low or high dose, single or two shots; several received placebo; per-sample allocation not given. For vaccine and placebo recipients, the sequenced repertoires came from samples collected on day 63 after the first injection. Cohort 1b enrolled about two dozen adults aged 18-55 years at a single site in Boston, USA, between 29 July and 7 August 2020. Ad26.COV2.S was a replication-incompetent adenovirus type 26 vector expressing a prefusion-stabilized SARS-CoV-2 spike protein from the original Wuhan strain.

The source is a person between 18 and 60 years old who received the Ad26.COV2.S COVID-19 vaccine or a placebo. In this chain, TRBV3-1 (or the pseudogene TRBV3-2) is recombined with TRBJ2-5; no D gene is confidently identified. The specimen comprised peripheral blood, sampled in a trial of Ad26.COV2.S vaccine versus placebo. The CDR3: CASSQVPRPWAVQETQYF. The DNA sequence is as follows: TGTGCCAGCAGCCAAGTTCCTCGCCCCTGGGCCGTACAAGAGACCCAGTACTTC.